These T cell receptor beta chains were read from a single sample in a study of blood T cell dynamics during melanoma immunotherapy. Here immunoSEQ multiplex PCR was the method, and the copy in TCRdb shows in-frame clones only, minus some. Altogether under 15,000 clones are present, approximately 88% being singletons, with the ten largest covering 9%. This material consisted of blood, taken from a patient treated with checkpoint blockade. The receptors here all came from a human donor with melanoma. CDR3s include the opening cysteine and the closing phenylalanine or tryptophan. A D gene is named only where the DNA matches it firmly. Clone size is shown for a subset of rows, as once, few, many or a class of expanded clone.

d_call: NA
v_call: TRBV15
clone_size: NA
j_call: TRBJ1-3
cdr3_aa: CATSRGIGTLGNTIYF
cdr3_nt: TGTGCCACCAGCAGAGGCATCGGGACTCTAGGAAACACCATATATTTT

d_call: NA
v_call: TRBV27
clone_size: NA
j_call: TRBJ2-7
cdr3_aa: CASSRREPNSYEQYF
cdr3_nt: TGTGCCAGCAGCCGCCGGGAACCGAACTCCTACGAGCAGTACTTC

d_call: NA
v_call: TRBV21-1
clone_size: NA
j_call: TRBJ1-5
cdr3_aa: CASSKECRGHGQPQHF
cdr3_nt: TGTGCCAGCAGCAAAGAGTGCAGGGGGCATGGTCAGCCCCAGCATTTT

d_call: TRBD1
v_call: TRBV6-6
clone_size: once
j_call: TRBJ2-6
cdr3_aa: CASSYPTGAGANVLTF
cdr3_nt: TGTGCCAGCAGTTACCCGACAGGGGCTGGGGCCAACGTCCTGACTTTC

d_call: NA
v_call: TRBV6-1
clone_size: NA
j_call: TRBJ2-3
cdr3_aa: CASSRRQLTDTQYF
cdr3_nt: TGTGCCAGCAGTAGGAGACAGCTAACAGATACGCAGTATTTT

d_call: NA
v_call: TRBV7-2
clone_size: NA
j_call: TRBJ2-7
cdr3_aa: CASSLLYEQYF
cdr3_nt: TGTGCCAGCAGCTTACTCTACGAGCAGTACTTC

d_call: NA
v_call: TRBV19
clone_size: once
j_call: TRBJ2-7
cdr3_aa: CASSIDRRGQQYF
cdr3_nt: TGTGCCAGTAGTATAGATAGACGGGGGCAGCAGTACTTC

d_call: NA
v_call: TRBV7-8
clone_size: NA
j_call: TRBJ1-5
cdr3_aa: CASSLDDRDNQPQHF
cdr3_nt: TGTGCCAGCAGCTTAGACGACAGAGACAATCAGCCCCAGCATTTT

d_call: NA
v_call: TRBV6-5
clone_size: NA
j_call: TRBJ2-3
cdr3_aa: CASSSSGGTDTQYF
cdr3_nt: TGTGCCAGCAGCTCGAGCGGAGGCACAGATACGCAGTATTTT

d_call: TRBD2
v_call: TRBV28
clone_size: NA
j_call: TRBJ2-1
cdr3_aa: CASSPRPFLAGGENEQFF
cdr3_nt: TGTGCCAGCAGTCCTAGGCCGTTCTTGGCGGGAGGGGAAAATGAGCAGTTCTTC

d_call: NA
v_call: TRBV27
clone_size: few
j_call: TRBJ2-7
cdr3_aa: CASRTRAIGEQYF
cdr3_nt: TGTGCCAGCAGGACTAGGGCCATAGGCGAGCAGTACTTC

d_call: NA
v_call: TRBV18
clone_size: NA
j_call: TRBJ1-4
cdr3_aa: CASSPGMYEKLFF
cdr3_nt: TGTGCCAGCTCACCAGGGATGTATGAAAAACTGTTTTTT

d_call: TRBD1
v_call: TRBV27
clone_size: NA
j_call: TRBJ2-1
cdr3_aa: CASSSDDRDPQFF
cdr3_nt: TGTGCCAGCAGTTCCGATGACAGGGACCCACAGTTCTTC

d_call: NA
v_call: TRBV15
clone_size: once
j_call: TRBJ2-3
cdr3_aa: CATSRPLGPSGDADTQYF
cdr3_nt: TGTGCCACCAGCAGACCCCTGGGGCCTTCTGGAGACGCAGATACGCAGTATTTT

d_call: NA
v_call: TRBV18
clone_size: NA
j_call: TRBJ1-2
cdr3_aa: CASSENRDTSLYGYTF
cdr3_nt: TGTGCCAGCTCAGAAAACCGGGACACGTCCCTCTATGGCTACACCTTC

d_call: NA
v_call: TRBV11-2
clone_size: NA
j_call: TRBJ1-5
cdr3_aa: CASSLDIREGQPQHF
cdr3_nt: TGTGCCAGCAGCTTAGATATCAGGGAAGGTCAGCCCCAGCATTTT

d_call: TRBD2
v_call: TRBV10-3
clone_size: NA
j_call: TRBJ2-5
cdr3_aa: CAIKAGGVETQYF
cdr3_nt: TGTGCCATCAAGGCGGGAGGGGTCGAGACCCAGTACTTC

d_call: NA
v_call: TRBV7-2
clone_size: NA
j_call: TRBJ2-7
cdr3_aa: CASSLFASYEQYF
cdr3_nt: TGTGCCAGCAGCTTATTTGCGTCCTACGAGCAGTACTTC

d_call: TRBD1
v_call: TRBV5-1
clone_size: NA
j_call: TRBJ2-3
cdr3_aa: CASSFTGGEADTQYF
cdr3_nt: TGCGCCAGCAGCTTTACAGGGGGCGAGGCAGATACGCAGTATTTT

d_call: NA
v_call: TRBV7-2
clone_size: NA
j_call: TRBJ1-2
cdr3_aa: CASSLTPPDSLGTF
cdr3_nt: TGTGCCAGCAGCCTAACGCCCCCGGACAGCCTCGGCACCTTC

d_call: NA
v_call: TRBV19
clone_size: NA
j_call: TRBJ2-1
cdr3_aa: CASIHRRGPPNNEQFF
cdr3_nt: TGTGCCAGTATACATAGGCGGGGTCCCCCTAACAATGAGCAGTTCTTC

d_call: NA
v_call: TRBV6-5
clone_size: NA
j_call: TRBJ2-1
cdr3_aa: CASSNSGFYNEQFF
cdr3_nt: TGTGCCAGCAGTAATAGCGGCTTCTACAATGAGCAGTTCTTC

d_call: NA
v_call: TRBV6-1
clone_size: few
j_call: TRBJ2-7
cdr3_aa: CASSARQPTYEQYF
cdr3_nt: TGTGCCAGCAGCGCACGACAGCCCACCTACGAGCAGTACTTC

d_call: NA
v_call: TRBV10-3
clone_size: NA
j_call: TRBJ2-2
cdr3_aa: CAISESSSGELFF
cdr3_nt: TGTGCCATCAGTGAGTCAAGCTCCGGGGAGCTGTTTTTT

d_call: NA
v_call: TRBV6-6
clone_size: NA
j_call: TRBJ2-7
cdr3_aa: CASRDRPGSEQYF
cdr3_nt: TGTGCCAGCAGGGATAGACCGGGGAGCGAGCAGTACTTC

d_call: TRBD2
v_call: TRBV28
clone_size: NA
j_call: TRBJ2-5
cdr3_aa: CASSPGGGGKTQYF
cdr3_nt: TGTGCCAGCAGCCCCGGTGGCGGGGGGAAGACCCAGTACTTC

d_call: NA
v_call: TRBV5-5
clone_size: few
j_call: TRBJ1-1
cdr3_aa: CASSPRQLNTEAFF
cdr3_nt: TGTGCCAGCAGCCCTAGACAGTTGAACACTGAAGCTTTCTTT

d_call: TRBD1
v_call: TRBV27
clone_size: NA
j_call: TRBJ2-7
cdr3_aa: CASRRQGHYEQYF
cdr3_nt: TGTGCCAGCAGAAGACAGGGGCACTACGAGCAGTACTTC

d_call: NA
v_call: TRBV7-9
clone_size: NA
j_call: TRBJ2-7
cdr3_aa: CASSLGTATYEQYF
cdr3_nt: TGTGCCAGCAGCTTAGGGACAGCAACCTACGAGCAGTACTTC

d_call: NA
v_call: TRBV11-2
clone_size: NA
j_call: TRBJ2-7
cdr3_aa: CASSHQRLGPEQYF
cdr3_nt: TGTGCCAGCAGCCATCAAAGGTTAGGGCCTGAGCAGTACTTC

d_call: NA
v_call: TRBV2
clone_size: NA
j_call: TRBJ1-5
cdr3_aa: CASRTTGSQPQHF
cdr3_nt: TGTGCCAGCAGAACTACAGGATCCCAGCCCCAGCATTTT

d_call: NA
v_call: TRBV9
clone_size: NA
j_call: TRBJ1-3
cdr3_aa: CASSVEGHGRNTIYF
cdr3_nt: TGTGCCAGCAGCGTAGAGGGACACGGTAGAAACACCATATATTTT

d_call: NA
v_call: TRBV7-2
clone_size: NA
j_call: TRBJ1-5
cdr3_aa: CASSLRGGNQPQHF
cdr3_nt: TGTGCCAGCAGCTTGCGGGGGGGCAATCAGCCCCAGCATTTT

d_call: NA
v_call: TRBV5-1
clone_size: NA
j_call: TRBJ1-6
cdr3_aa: CASSNGTSAVTSPLHF
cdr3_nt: TGCGCCAGCAGCAACGGGACGTCAGCGGTTACTTCACCCCTCCACTTT

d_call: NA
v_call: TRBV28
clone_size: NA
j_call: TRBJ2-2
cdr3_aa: CASSSPSDYTGELFF
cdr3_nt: TGTGCCAGCAGTTCGCCCTCAGATTACACCGGGGAGCTGTTTTTT

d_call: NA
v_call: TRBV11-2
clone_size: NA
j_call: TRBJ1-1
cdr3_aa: CASSLEAVEMNTEAFF
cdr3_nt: TGTGCCAGCAGCTTAGAGGCGGTGGAGATGAACACTGAAGCTTTCTTT

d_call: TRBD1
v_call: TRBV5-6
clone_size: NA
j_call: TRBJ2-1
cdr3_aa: CASSLVGRGPNEQFF
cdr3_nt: TGTGCCAGCAGCTTGGTCGGCAGGGGGCCCAATGAGCAGTTCTTC

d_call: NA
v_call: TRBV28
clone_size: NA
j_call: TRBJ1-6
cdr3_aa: CASTSGGYNSPLHF
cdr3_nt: TGTGCCAGCACTTCTGGAGGATATAATTCACCCCTCCACTTT

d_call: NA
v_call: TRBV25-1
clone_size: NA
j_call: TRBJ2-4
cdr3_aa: CASSEGAKNIQYF
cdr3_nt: TGTGCCAGCAGTGAAGGAGCCAAAAACATTCAGTACTTC

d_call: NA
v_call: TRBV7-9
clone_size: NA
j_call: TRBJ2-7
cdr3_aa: CASSPRGVYEQYF
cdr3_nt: TGTGCCAGCAGCCCCCGTGGGGTCTACGAGCAGTACTTC

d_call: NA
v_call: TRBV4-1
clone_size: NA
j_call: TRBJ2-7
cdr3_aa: CASSQRAVPTGTTESYEQYF
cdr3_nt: TGCGCCAGCAGCCAAAGAGCGGTCCCGACCGGGACAACCGAAAGCTACGAGCAGTACTTC

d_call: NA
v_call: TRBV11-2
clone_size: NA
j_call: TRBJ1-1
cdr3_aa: CASSLALNGGNTEAFF
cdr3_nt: TGTGCCAGCAGCTTAGCCCTGAATGGGGGTAACACTGAAGCTTTCTTT

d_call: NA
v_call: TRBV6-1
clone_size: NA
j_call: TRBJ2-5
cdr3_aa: CASDRRQETQYF
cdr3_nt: TGTGCCAGCGACAGGAGACAAGAGACCCAGTACTTC

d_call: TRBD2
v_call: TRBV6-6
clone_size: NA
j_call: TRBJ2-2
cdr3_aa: CAISGTSGKVSGELFF
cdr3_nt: TGTGCCATCTCAGGGACTAGCGGGAAAGTCTCCGGGGAGCTGTTTTTT

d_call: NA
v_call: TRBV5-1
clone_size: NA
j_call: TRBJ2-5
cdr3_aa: CASRGPWGAQETQYF
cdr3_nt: TGCGCCAGCAGGGGGCCCTGGGGGGCACAAGAGACCCAGTACTTC

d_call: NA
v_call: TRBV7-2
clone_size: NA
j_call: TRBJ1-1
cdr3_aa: CASSLDGQAMNTEAFF
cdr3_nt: TGTGCCAGCAGCTTAGATGGCCAGGCTATGAACACTGAAGCTTTCTTT

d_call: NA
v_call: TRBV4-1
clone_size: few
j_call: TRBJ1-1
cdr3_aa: CASSQVTGTNTEAFF
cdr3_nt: TGCGCCAGCAGCCAAGTAACAGGCACTAACACTGAAGCTTTCTTT

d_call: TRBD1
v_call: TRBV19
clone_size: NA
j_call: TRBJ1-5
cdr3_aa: CASTRDRNQPQHF
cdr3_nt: TGTGCCAGTACTCGGGACAGAAATCAGCCCCAGCATTTT

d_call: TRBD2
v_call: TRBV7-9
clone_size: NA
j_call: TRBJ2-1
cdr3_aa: CASSLVGGTSGYEQFF
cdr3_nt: TGTGCCAGCAGCTTAGTTGGGGGGACTAGTGGGTATGAGCAGTTCTTC

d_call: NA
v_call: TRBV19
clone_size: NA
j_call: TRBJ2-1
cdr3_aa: CASSIAGPGHPYNEQFF
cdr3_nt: TGTGCCAGTAGTATAGCGGGACCAGGGCACCCCTACAATGAGCAGTTCTTC

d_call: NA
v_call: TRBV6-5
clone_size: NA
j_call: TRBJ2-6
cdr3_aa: CASRPRGPGANVLTF
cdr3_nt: TGTGCCAGCAGACCCCGCGGTCCCGGGGCCAACGTCCTGACTTTC

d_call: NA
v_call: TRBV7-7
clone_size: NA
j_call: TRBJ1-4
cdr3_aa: CASSLGLGNNEKLFF
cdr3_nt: TGTGCTAGCAGCTTAGGCCTGGGTAATAATGAAAAACTGTTTTTT

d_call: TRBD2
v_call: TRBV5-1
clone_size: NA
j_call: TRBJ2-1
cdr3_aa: CASSPGTSLRDEQFF
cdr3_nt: TGCGCCAGCAGCCCCGGGACTAGCCTTCGGGATGAGCAGTTCTTC

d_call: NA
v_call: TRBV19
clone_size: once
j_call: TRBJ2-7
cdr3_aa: CASSPAGYEQYF
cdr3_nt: TGTGCCAGTAGTCCGGCAGGGTACGAGCAGTACTTC

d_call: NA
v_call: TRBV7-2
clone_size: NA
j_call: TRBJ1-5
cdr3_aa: CASSPSVGDQPQHF
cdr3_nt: TGTGCCAGCAGCCCGTCAGTAGGGGATCAGCCCCAGCATTTT